This passage covers 22 T cell receptor beta chains from one sample sequenced in a study of T-cell reconstitution after alpha-beta-depleted transplantation in children. Molecular barcoding with unique molecular identifiers was used for the TCRbeta library. TCRdb independently ran MiXCR on the PCR reads; one entry per CDR3 protein. The table lists about 600,000 distinct CDR3 sequences, around 23% of them singletons. Here the sequenced sample was PBMCs, mostly from graft donor cells, taken 360 days after TCRalphabeta/CD19-depleted stem cell transplant. The receptors stem from a boy younger than two who had a stem cell transplant for acute myeloid leukemia, so the T cells may come from the graft donor.

The chain is built from TRBV12-3 or TRBV12-4 and TRBJ2-1; 7 bases match TRBD1. The length of the CDR3 is 14 residues. The V segment lost 5 bases and the J segment 8 bases; nucleotides outside the gene matches: 9. The CDR3 spells CASSPRTGHHEQFF. CDR3 DNA: TGTGCCAGCAGTCCCCGGACAGGCCACCATGAGCAGTTCTTC.

This clonotype appeared many times. This chain uses TRBV20-1 with TRBJ2-2; D is undetermined. This CDR3 is built from 13 residues. Germline V gene sequence: CDR1 DFQATT, CDR2 SNEGSKA (reference sequence). With 1 base removed from V and 3 bases from J, the gap between germline ends came to 6 bases. In DNA, the CDR3 is TGCAGTGCTAGAGTCCGGGACACCGGGGAGCTGTTTTTT. This gives the protein CSARVRDTGELFF.

This clonotype was detected many times. The V and J genes are TRBV29-1 and TRBJ2-7; no definite D call. CDR3 length: 16 residues. Trimming stripped 3 bases from V and 2 bases from J, with 20 bases between. The V gene's germline CDR1 is SQVTM and CDR2 ANQGSEA. CDR3 sequence (DNA): TGCAGCGTTGAGGGTCAGAAACCCCGTCCAACCTACGAGCAGTACTTC. This codes for CSVEGQKPRPTYEQYF.

J is TRBJ2-5 and V is TRBV5-1; 9 bases match TRBD1. After removal of 7 bases from V and 9 bases from J, the junction contained 13 bases not matched to a gene. The CDR3 is 14 residues long. Germline V gene data show CDR1 as SGHRS and CDR2 as YFSETQ. CDR3 coding DNA: TGCGCCAGCGGCAAAAGGGACAGGGTGGATCCCCAGTACTTC. Amino acids: CASGKRDRVDPQYF. Full variable domain (outside the CDR3, taken from reference TRBV5-1 and TRBJ2-5): KAGVTQTPRYLIKTRGQQVTLSCSPISGHRSVSWYQQTPGQGLQFLFEYFSETQRNKGNFPGRFSGRQFSNSRSEMNVSTLELGDSALYLCASGKRDRVDPQYFGPGTRLLVL.

This clonotype was found many times. The chain joins TRBV5-1 to TRBJ2-5; D gene unclear. The CDR3 length is 15 residues. V shed 0 bases and J shed 1 base, with 10 bases lying between them. Germline V gene lookup returns CDR1 SGHRS and CDR2 YFSETQ. The CDR3 here is CASSLGPAGQETQYF. In DNA, the CDR3 is TGCGCCAGCAGCTTGGGACCGGCAGGCCAAGAGACCCAGTACTTC.

This clonotype was counted only a few times. The gene calls are TRBV9 and TRBJ2-1, with TRBD2 identical over 7 bases. CDR1 and CDR2 from the germline V gene are SGDLS and YYNGEE. Germline trimming cut 4 bases from V and 8 bases from J; bases unmatched to any gene: 21. CDR3 size: 18 residues. The CDR3 nucleotides read TGTGCCAGCAGCACTACCGGGAGGCAGGGAGGATTGGACGATGAGCAGTTCTTC. Translated, it gives CASSTTGRQGGLDDEQFF.

The rearrangement joins TRBV19 to TRBJ1-2; D ambiguous. Germline CDR1 LNHDA, CDR2 SQIVND (reference sequence). The CDR3 has 16 residues. Trimming removed 4 bases from V and 1 base from J, with 16 bases in between. The CDR3 is CASSTDLTRVNYGYTF. The CDR3 DNA follows: TGTGCCAGTAGTACCGATCTGACAAGGGTTAACTATGGCTACACCTTC.

This clonotype was found many times. V is TRBV12-3 or TRBV12-4 and J is TRBJ2-7; D call uncertain. The CDR3 runs to 12 residues. The germline V and J ends were trimmed by 1 base and 3 bases, with 4 bases remaining between them. The CDR3 sequence is CASSLDNYEQYF. The CDR3 DNA sequence: TGTGCCAGCAGTTTAGACAACTACGAGCAGTACTTC.

This clonotype appeared many times. V gene TRBV18 combines with J gene TRBJ2-1; 11 bases are a match to TRBD2. The CDR3 spans 16 residues. CDR1 and CDR2 from the germline V gene are KGHSH and LQKENI. The trim removed 8 bases at V and 4 bases at J, leaving 10 bases unmatched. CDR3 sequence reads: CASTTTSGIIYNEQFF. In nucleotides, the CDR3 is TGTGCCAGCACTACGACTAGCGGGATTATATACAATGAGCAGTTCTTC.

This clonotype was seen at least ten times. The genes are TRBV20-1 and TRBJ1-4; 7 positions agree with TRBD1. The CDR3 length is 16 residues. Germline CDR1 reads DFQATT; CDR2 reads SNEGSKA (reference sequence). The J segment lost 1 base and the V segment lost 3 bases, leaving 8 bases of the junction unmatched. The DNA for the CDR3 is TGCAGTGCTAGTCCCGGGACAGTGGAAACTAATGAAAAACTGTTTTTT. Encoded protein: CSASPGTVETNEKLFF.

The chain links TRBV7-9 to TRBJ2-1; the D gene is possibly TRBD2 (5 bases). Trimming cost V 2 bases and J 10 bases, with 9 bases left between them. Germline lookup yields CDR1 SEHNR and CDR2 FQNEAQ (reference sequence). The CDR3 length is 12 residues. The CDR3 is CASSLIPGEQFF. CDR3 in DNA: TGTGCCAGCAGCTTAATCCCGGGAGAGCAGTTCTTC.

The chain is built from TRBV27 and TRBJ2-1; D uncertain. This CDR3 spans 17 amino acids. Trimming shortened V by 3 bases and J by 2 bases, and 17 bases separated the two germline ends. Germline V gene lookup returns CDR1 MNHEY and CDR2 SMNVEV (reference sequence). CDR3 sequence: CASSFSVGVNPYNEQFF. The CDR3 region has the DNA TGTGCCAGCAGTTTCTCTGTTGGGGTTAACCCCTACAATGAGCAGTTCTTC.

This clonotype appeared a few times. The chain uses TRBV7-9 and TRBJ1-4; the D is unclear. Germline-derived CDR1 and CDR2 are SEHNR and FQNEAQ (reference sequence). V was shortened by 3 bases and J by 1 base, with 6 bases between the two germline ends. This CDR3 is built from 14 residues. CDR3 coding DNA: TGTGCCAGCAGCTTTGGAGGAACTAATGAAAAACTGTTTTTT. Amino acids: CASSFGGTNEKLFF. Based on the CDR3 plus reference TRBV7-9 and TRBJ1-4, the full variable domain is DTGVSQNPRHKITKRGQNVTFRCDPISEHNRLYWYRQTLGQGPEFLTYFQNEAQLEKSRLLSDRFSAERPKGSFSTLEIQRTEQGDSAMYLCASSFGGTNEKLFFGSGTQLSVL.

In this sample, this clonotype turned up a few times. The chain employs TRBV15 and TRBJ1-2, with 8 nucleotides matching TRBD1. Germline V CDR1 and CDR2: LNHNV, YYDKDF (reference sequence). V lost 4 bases to trimming and J lost 4 bases; unmatched junction nucleotides: 8. CDR3 length equals 15 residues. As DNA, the CDR3 is TGTGCCACCAGCACCGACAGGGGTGCTTTCTATGGCTACACCTTC. It yields the protein CATSTDRGAFYGYTF.

This clonotype was seen only a few times. The gene calls are TRBV5-6 and TRBJ1-2; D uncertain. Germline CDR1 reads SGHDT; CDR2 reads YYEEEE. Trimming took 0 bases from V and 5 from J, leaving 8 bases between them. The CDR3 is made up of 13 amino acids. The CDR3 is CASSLDSHYGYTF. In DNA, the CDR3 is TGTGCCAGCAGCTTGGATAGCCATTATGGCTACACCTTC.

The chain uses TRBV5-1 and TRBJ2-3, with a weak D call TRBD1 (6 bases). V was pared by 6 bases and J by 2 bases, with 16 bases between. The CDR3 is 15 residues long. Germline CDR1 and CDR2: SGHRS and YFSETQ. Here the CDR3 reads CASTHHRDYTDTQYF. CDR3 nucleotide sequence: TGCGCCAGCACCCATCACAGGGATTACACAGATACGCAGTATTTT.

In this sample, this clonotype turned up many times. This chain links TRBV20-1 with TRBJ1-4; D remains ambiguous. The CDR3 is 14 amino acids. Trimming removed 0 bases from V and 4 bases from J, with 9 bases in between. Germline V gives CDR1 DFQATT, CDR2 SNEGSKA (reference sequence). In DNA form, the CDR3 reads TGCAGTGCTAGAGACCCCTCCAGTAATGAAAAACTGTTTTTT. It specifies CSARDPSSNEKLFF.

The chain has TRBV20-1 and TRBJ2-1; 9 nucleotides match TRBD2. With 0 bases clipped from V and 8 bases from J, the junction kept 8 bases outside the gene matches. Germline loops: CDR1 DFQATT, CDR2 SNEGSKA (reference sequence). The CDR3 length is 15 residues. The CDR3 coding sequence is TGCAGTGCTAGAGAGGGCGGCGGGGGGGCCTATGAGCAGTTCTTC. Its protein product is CSAREGGGGAYEQFF.

V is TRBV9 and J is TRBJ2-7, with TRBD1 matching 8 bases. The J segment lost 0 bases and the V segment lost 0 bases, leaving 5 bases of the junction unmatched. The CDR3 loop spans 16 amino acids. Germline V gene lookup returns CDR1 SGDLS and CDR2 YYNGEE. CDR3 nucleotides: TGTGCCAGCAGCGTAGCGGACAGGGATATCTCCTACGAGCAGTACGTC. Translated, it gives CASSVADRDISYEQYV.

V gene TRBV19 combines with J gene TRBJ2-3, with TRBD2 as a possible D gene (5 bases). V was shortened by 3 bases and J by 0 bases, with 10 bases between the two germline ends. This CDR3 spans 15 amino acids. Germline CDR1 reads LNHDA; CDR2 reads SQIVND (reference sequence). CDR3 bases: TGTGCCAGTAGTATGCGACCGGGAAGCACAGATACGCAGTATTTT. Protein: CASSMRPGSTDTQYF.

The rearrangement uses TRBV5-1 and TRBJ2-7; TRBD1 agrees at 8 bases. The CDR3 has 14 residues. The ends lost 0 bases at V and 2 bases at J; junction bases unmatched: 1. Germline V CDR1 and CDR2: SGHRS, YFSETQ. The CDR3 nucleotides are TGCGCCAGCAGCTTGGGGGGACAGGCCTACGAGCAGTACGTC. Its translation is CASSLGGQAYEQYV.

This clonotype was picked up a small number of times. The CDR3 spells CSVAGRQQETQYF. Here the CDR3 DNA reads TGCAGCGTAGCGGGGCGTCAACAAGAGACCCAGTACTTC. J is TRBJ2-5 and V is TRBV29-1, with 7 bases that match TRBD2. J lost 2 bases, V lost 6 bases, and 6 bases had no gene match. The CDR3 runs 13 residues. The germline V gene encodes CDR1 SQVTM and CDR2 ANQGSEA.